This is a list of T cell receptor beta chains from one sample in a study of regulatory T cells in long-lasting Graves disease. TCRdb reanalysed the multiplex PCR reads using MiXCR and keeps one entry per CDR3 protein. This table has 500,000 or so distinct CDR3 sequences, approximately 16% appearing once. In addition, the sample was reused for a study of T cells in Graves' hyperthyroidism and ophthalmopathy.

The sequencing used peripheral blood mononuclear cells (PBMCs), collected at new diagnosis, from a patient treated with antithyroid drugs. The receptors here all came from a woman aged 40-65 years with Graves disease. CDR3s include the opening cysteine and the closing phenylalanine or tryptophan. The order of the fields is clone size, D gene, J gene, V gene, CDR3 DNA, CDR3 protein. D genes are given only for firm matches. Clone sizes are given selectively: once, few, many, or a class where the clone is expanded.

abundance: few; d_gene: NA; j_gene: TRBJ1-6; v_gene: TRBV7-8; CDR3nt: TGTGCCAGCAGCTTAATGGACCCCGAAACTTCCTCACCCCTCCACTTT; CDR3aa: CASSLMDPETSSPLHF
abundance: few; d_gene: NA; j_gene: TRBJ1-5; v_gene: TRBV5-8; CDR3nt: TGTGCCAGTATGAGAAGAGGGGTTAATCAGCCCCAGCATTTT; CDR3aa: CASMRRGVNQPQHF
abundance: NA; d_gene: TRBD1; j_gene: TRBJ1-1; v_gene: TRBV4-2; CDR3nt: TGTGCCAGCAGCCAACGGGACAGGGAGACTGAAGCTTTCTTT; CDR3aa: CASSQRDRETEAFF
abundance: many; d_gene: NA; j_gene: TRBJ2-3; v_gene: TRBV3-1; CDR3nt: TGTGCCAGCAGCCAAGGCACCCGAAGCACAGATACGCAGTATTTT; CDR3aa: CASSQGTRSTDTQYF
abundance: NA; d_gene: TRBD1; j_gene: TRBJ1-5; v_gene: TRBV5-6; CDR3nt: TGTGCCAGCAGCTTGGGGACAGGGTATCAGCCCCAGCATTTT; CDR3aa: CASSLGTGYQPQHF
abundance: many; d_gene: NA; j_gene: TRBJ2-1; v_gene: TRBV2; CDR3nt: TGTGCCAGCAGTAACTCCAGGGGAAGGACCTACAATGAGCAGTTCTTC; CDR3aa: CASSNSRGRTYNEQFF
abundance: many; d_gene: NA; j_gene: TRBJ1-1; v_gene: TRBV4-1; CDR3nt: TGCGCCAGCAGCCATCTCGTTTTAGGCTACACTGAAGCTTTCTTT; CDR3aa: CASSHLVLGYTEAFF
abundance: NA; d_gene: TRBD1; j_gene: TRBJ1-3; v_gene: TRBV19; CDR3nt: TGTGCCAGCCCCGGACAGGGTTATGGAAACACCATATATTTT; CDR3aa: CASPGQGYGNTIYF
abundance: once; d_gene: NA; j_gene: TRBJ2-5; v_gene: TRBV6-5; CDR3nt: TGTGCCAGCAGTTACTCACCAGCCGGGGCCGAGACCCAGTACTTC; CDR3aa: CASSYSPAGAETQYF
abundance: many; d_gene: NA; j_gene: TRBJ2-7; v_gene: TRBV20-1; CDR3nt: TGCAGTGCTAGAGGTTTCCGGGGGCCAGACTACGAGCAGTACTTC; CDR3aa: CSARGFRGPDYEQYF
abundance: many; d_gene: TRBD2; j_gene: TRBJ2-1; v_gene: TRBV6-1; CDR3nt: TGTGCCAGCAGTCCCGATAGCGGGGGGTACAATGAGCAGTTCTTC; CDR3aa: CASSPDSGGYNEQFF
abundance: few; d_gene: NA; j_gene: TRBJ1-4; v_gene: TRBV7-9; CDR3nt: TGTGCCAGCAGCTCTCGGGGCGATGAAAAACTGTTTTTT; CDR3aa: CASSSRGDEKLFF
abundance: NA; d_gene: NA; j_gene: TRBJ1-4; v_gene: TRBV3-1; CDR3nt: TGTGCCAGCAGCCAAGTTTTCTTTGCAACTAATGAAAAACTGTTTTTT; CDR3aa: CASSQVFFATNEKLFF
abundance: many; d_gene: TRBD1; j_gene: TRBJ2-5; v_gene: TRBV5-1; CDR3nt: TGCGCCAGCAGCTTGGGGGACAGTCAAGAGACCCAGTACTTC; CDR3aa: CASSLGDSQETQYF
abundance: NA; d_gene: NA; j_gene: TRBJ2-5; v_gene: TRBV6-1; CDR3nt: TGTGCCAGCAGTATACCATCAGGACGGACCCAAGAGACCCAGTACTTC; CDR3aa: CASSIPSGRTQETQYF
abundance: NA; d_gene: NA; j_gene: TRBJ2-2; v_gene: TRBV6-1; CDR3nt: TGTGCCAGCAGCCCCCAGGATCTACGGATCGGGGAGCTGTTTTTT; CDR3aa: CASSPQDLRIGELFF
abundance: NA; d_gene: NA; j_gene: TRBJ2-2; v_gene: TRBV5-1; CDR3nt: TGCGCCAGCAGCTTCGGCAGGGGAAAAGTAACCGGGGAGCTGTTTTTT; CDR3aa: CASSFGRGKVTGELFF
abundance: NA; d_gene: NA; j_gene: TRBJ1-3; v_gene: TRBV18; CDR3nt: TGTGCCAGCTCACCCCTCCCCGAATTGGGGCGCTCTGGAAACACCATATATTTT; CDR3aa: CASSPLPELGRSGNTIYF
abundance: many; d_gene: TRBD2; j_gene: TRBJ2-1; v_gene: TRBV5-1; CDR3nt: TGCGCCAGCAGCTTGGCTGACAACGCGGGGGGGCCAATTGAGCAGTTCTTC; CDR3aa: CASSLADNAGGPIEQFF
abundance: few; d_gene: TRBD1; j_gene: TRBJ2-2; v_gene: TRBV12-3/TRBV12-4; CDR3nt: TGTGCCAGCAATGTGGGGCAGGGGGACACCGGGGAGCTGTTTTTT; CDR3aa: CASNVGQGDTGELFF
abundance: NA; d_gene: NA; j_gene: TRBJ2-7; v_gene: TRBV5-1; CDR3nt: TGCGCCAGCAGCTTGGCGCAGAAGGGGAAATCCTACGAGCAGTACTTC; CDR3aa: CASSLAQKGKSYEQYF
abundance: NA; d_gene: TRBD1; j_gene: TRBJ2-1; v_gene: TRBV20-1; CDR3nt: TGCAGTGCAACCGCCCAGGGGGCGACCTACAATGAGCAGTTCTTC; CDR3aa: CSATAQGATYNEQFF
abundance: few; d_gene: NA; j_gene: TRBJ2-7; v_gene: TRBV20-1; CDR3nt: TGCAGTGCCGGGACTTCATTCCCTCCCTACGAGCAGTACTTC; CDR3aa: CSAGTSFPPYEQYF
abundance: few; d_gene: NA; j_gene: TRBJ2-2; v_gene: TRBV14; CDR3nt: TGTGCCAGCAGCCAAGAGGTTCCTCCAAGGGGGACCGGGGAGCTGTTTTTT; CDR3aa: CASSQEVPPRGTGELFF
abundance: NA; d_gene: NA; j_gene: TRBJ2-2; v_gene: TRBV13; CDR3nt: TGTGCCAGCAGCTCGCTCCGGGACTCCGGGGAGCTGTTTTTT; CDR3aa: CASSSLRDSGELFF
abundance: few; d_gene: NA; j_gene: TRBJ1-2; v_gene: TRBV6-1; CDR3nt: TGTGCCAGCAGTCCAGGGTACCGGACCGGCTACACCTTC; CDR3aa: CASSPGYRTGYTF
abundance: NA; d_gene: NA; j_gene: TRBJ2-1; v_gene: TRBV19; CDR3nt: TGTGCCAGTAGTATAGTAATGGCGGGACAGAGCTCCTACAATGAGCAGTTCTTC; CDR3aa: CASSIVMAGQSSYNEQFF
abundance: NA; d_gene: NA; j_gene: TRBJ1-1; v_gene: TRBV5-1; CDR3nt: TGCGCCAGCAGCTTGGGTCCCGGGGCAGCCGGAGGGAAAGCTTTCTTT; CDR3aa: CASSLGPGAAGGKAFF
abundance: few; d_gene: NA; j_gene: TRBJ1-2; v_gene: TRBV9; CDR3nt: TGTGCCAGCAGCGACCCGATACAGGAAAACTATGGCTACACCTTC; CDR3aa: CASSDPIQENYGYTF
abundance: many; d_gene: NA; j_gene: TRBJ1-2; v_gene: TRBV3-1; CDR3nt: TGTGCCAGCAGCCCCCCTGGGGGTTGGGATGGCTACACCTTC; CDR3aa: CASSPPGGWDGYTF
abundance: NA; d_gene: TRBD1; j_gene: TRBJ1-1; v_gene: TRBV18; CDR3nt: TGTGCCAGCTCACCACTCGCGACAGGGGTTCGTCACACTGAAGCTTTCTTT; CDR3aa: CASSPLATGVRHTEAFF
abundance: many; d_gene: TRBD2; j_gene: TRBJ2-3; v_gene: TRBV11-3; CDR3nt: TGTGCCAGCAGCATACTAATAGCGGGAGCCGGAACAGATACGCAGTATTTT; CDR3aa: CASSILIAGAGTDTQYF
abundance: few; d_gene: TRBD1; j_gene: TRBJ2-3; v_gene: TRBV2; CDR3nt: TGTGCCAGCAGCTTGGGACAGCAAAGCACAGATACGCAGTATTTT; CDR3aa: CASSLGQQSTDTQYF
abundance: many; d_gene: NA; j_gene: TRBJ2-3; v_gene: TRBV20-1; CDR3nt: TGCAGTGCTCTCGGACATATCACAGATACGCAGTATTTT; CDR3aa: CSALGHITDTQYF
abundance: many; d_gene: NA; j_gene: TRBJ1-1; v_gene: TRBV5-1; CDR3nt: TGCGCCAGCTACGGGACGGCGAACACTGAAGCTTTCTTT; CDR3aa: CASYGTANTEAFF
abundance: many; d_gene: TRBD1; j_gene: TRBJ2-7; v_gene: TRBV18; CDR3nt: TGTGCCAGCTCACTGGGACAGGGGCGCGAGCAGTACTTC; CDR3aa: CASSLGQGREQYF
abundance: many; d_gene: NA; j_gene: TRBJ1-5; v_gene: TRBV30; CDR3nt: TGTGCCTGGTCAGTAGGATGGGATCAGCCCCAGCATTTT; CDR3aa: CAWSVGWDQPQHF
abundance: many; d_gene: TRBD2; j_gene: TRBJ2-1; v_gene: TRBV20-1; CDR3nt: TGCAGTGCTAGACTAGCGGACAATGAGCAGTTCTTC; CDR3aa: CSARLADNEQFF
abundance: NA; d_gene: NA; j_gene: TRBJ2-2; v_gene: TRBV7-9; CDR3nt: TGTGCCAGCAGCCCGTTTCGGGCCGGGGAGCTGTTTTTT; CDR3aa: CASSPFRAGELFF
abundance: few; d_gene: TRBD1; j_gene: TRBJ1-5; v_gene: TRBV29-1; CDR3nt: TGCAGCTTTGACAGGGTTGAGCAGCCCCAGCATTTT; CDR3aa: CSFDRVEQPQHF
abundance: NA; d_gene: TRBD2; j_gene: TRBJ2-1; v_gene: TRBV5-1; CDR3nt: TGCGCCAGCAGCCCCGGACTAGCGGGGCTCGACGAGCAGTTCTTC; CDR3aa: CASSPGLAGLDEQFF
abundance: few; d_gene: NA; j_gene: TRBJ2-5; v_gene: TRBV7-2; CDR3nt: TGTGCCAGCAGCTTTGGGGGGCCTGGGCAAGAGACCCAGTACTTC; CDR3aa: CASSFGGPGQETQYF
abundance: once; d_gene: TRBD1; j_gene: TRBJ1-5; v_gene: TRBV19; CDR3nt: TGTGCCAGTAGTAGCCAGGGGGGCTATCAGCCCCAGCATTTT; CDR3aa: CASSSQGGYQPQHF
abundance: many; d_gene: TRBD2; j_gene: TRBJ2-5; v_gene: TRBV9; CDR3nt: TGTGCCAGCAGCGCCCTCACTAGCGGGGTCGAGACCCAGTACTTC; CDR3aa: CASSALTSGVETQYF
abundance: NA; d_gene: NA; j_gene: TRBJ2-7; v_gene: TRBV6-1; CDR3nt: TGTGCCAGCAGGCGTAGCTCCTACGAGCAGTACTTC; CDR3aa: CASRRSSYEQYF
abundance: few; d_gene: NA; j_gene: TRBJ1-1; v_gene: TRBV19; CDR3nt: TGTGCCAGTAGTATACTGCGACACACGAACACTGAAGCTTTCTTT; CDR3aa: CASSILRHTNTEAFF
abundance: few; d_gene: NA; j_gene: TRBJ1-6; v_gene: TRBV7-2; CDR3nt: TGTGCCAGCAGCTTTCCCCCGGTGGGACCCCTCCACTTT; CDR3aa: CASSFPPVGPLHF
abundance: NA; d_gene: NA; j_gene: TRBJ2-7; v_gene: TRBV7-9; CDR3nt: TGTGCCAGCAGCTTAGAGGGCCTAAGCGGCTACGAGCAGTACTTC; CDR3aa: CASSLEGLSGYEQYF
abundance: many; d_gene: NA; j_gene: TRBJ1-2; v_gene: TRBV12-3/TRBV12-4; CDR3nt: TGTGCCAGCAGCCGCGCCTCGTACAGGGAAGGCTACACCTTC; CDR3aa: CASSRASYREGYTF
abundance: NA; d_gene: NA; j_gene: TRBJ1-5; v_gene: TRBV6-5; CDR3nt: TGTGCCAGCAGTTACTCAGGGACTAGCAATCAGCCCCAGCATTTT; CDR3aa: CASSYSGTSNQPQHF
abundance: NA; d_gene: NA; j_gene: TRBJ1-5; v_gene: TRBV6-5; CDR3nt: TGTGCCAGCAGTTACTCGAGTCAGCCCCAGCATTTT; CDR3aa: CASSYSSQPQHF
abundance: NA; d_gene: TRBD1; j_gene: TRBJ1-4; v_gene: TRBV27; CDR3nt: TGTGCCAGCAGTTCAACCGGGACAGCGGCAACTAAACTGTTTTTT; CDR3aa: CASSSTGTAATKLFF
abundance: few; d_gene: TRBD1; j_gene: TRBJ1-4; v_gene: TRBV29-1; CDR3nt: TGCAGCGTCCAGACAGGGGGAGGTAATGAAAAACTGTTTTTT; CDR3aa: CSVQTGGGNEKLFF
abundance: NA; d_gene: NA; j_gene: TRBJ2-1; v_gene: TRBV20-1; CDR3nt: TGCAGTGCCGTCCATCTGAGCTCCTACAATGAGCAGTTCTTC; CDR3aa: CSAVHLSSYNEQFF
abundance: NA; d_gene: NA; j_gene: TRBJ1-1; v_gene: TRBV2; CDR3nt: TGTGCCAGCACTCTGACGTGGAACACTGAAGCTTTCTTT; CDR3aa: CASTLTWNTEAFF